Each of the 14 T cell receptor beta chains below was sequenced from the same sample in a study of regulatory T cells in long-lasting Graves disease. As to time point: newly diagnosed GD, antithyroid drugs for less than 3 months. PBMC-extracted RNA yielded the TCR library. For TCR beta, libraries came from iRepertoire HTBI primers and Arm-PCR of CDR3 regions. Each CDR3 protein gets one entry after TCRdb re-called the multiplex PCR reads with MiXCR. The sample carries approximately 390,000 distinct CDR3 sequences, roughly 16% recorded once. Another study also made use of these data, one on T cells in Graves' hyperthyroidism and ophthalmopathy.

The sample was peripheral blood mononuclear cells (PBMCs), taken at new diagnosis, from a patient treated with antithyroid drugs. The receptors were gathered from a woman in her late teens or twenties with Graves disease.

In its sample, this clonotype was seen a few times. The V call is TRBV18, the J call TRBJ1-1; D unresolved. Trimming took off 1 base at V and 0 bases at J, with 12 bases between the two ends. This CDR3 is built from 16 residues. Germline V CDR1 and CDR2: KGHSH, LQKENI. CDR3 residues: CASSPRAVDMNTEAFF. The CDR3, as DNA: TGTGCCAGCTCACCACGGGCAGTAGATATGAACACTGAAGCTTTCTTT.

A few counts support this clonotype. The J gene is TRBJ2-7, the V gene TRBV6-5, with 9 nucleotides matching TRBD1. Trimming at V came to 0 bases and at J to 6 bases, leaving 6 bases not matched to a gene. The CDR3 has 15 residues. The germline V gene encodes CDR1 MNHEY and CDR2 SVGAGI. This CDR3 is CASSYSPGQGTEQYF. The CDR3 DNA sequence: TGTGCCAGCAGTTACTCCCCGGGACAGGGCACCGAGCAGTACTTC.

The chain links TRBV27 to TRBJ2-1; 10 bases agree with TRBD2. The CDR3 sequence is 16 residues long. Germline V lookup: CDR1 MNHEY, CDR2 SMNVEV (reference sequence). With V trimmed by 2 bases and J by 7 bases, 8 bases remained unmatched. The CDR3, as DNA: TGTGCCAGCAGTTTACCGCTAGCGGGAGCTAGTAATGAGCAGTTCTTC. It yields the protein CASSLPLAGASNEQFF.

In this sample, this clonotype turned up many times. The rearrangement uses TRBV28 and TRBJ2-3; D gene ambiguous. Trimming stripped 7 bases from V and 5 bases from J, with 16 bases between. The germline V gene encodes CDR1 MDHEN and CDR2 SYDVKM. This CDR3 spans 14 amino acids. This chain's CDR3 is CASTRRSVQDTQYF. The CDR3 DNA reads TGTGCCAGCACCCGACGGAGCGTACAAGATACGCAGTATTTT.

As concerns this clonotype: Possible read error: a much larger clone is one base away. The rearrangement uses TRBV7-3 and TRBJ2-3; D is perhaps TRBD1 (6 bases). The J call may be wrong; the DNA end is better matched by TRBJ2-5. The CDR3 is 13 amino acids. Germline V gives CDR1 SGHTA, CDR2 FQGTGA. The CDR3 DNA follows: TGTGCCAACAGCCCATTAGGGGGTGGGACCCAGTACTTC. It codes for CANSPLGGGTQYF.

This clonotype showed up many times. The CDR3 region has the DNA TGTGCCAGCAGCGTCAGACCTAGCTCAGATACGCAGTATTTT. Amino acids: CASSVRPSSDTQYF. The V gene is TRBV9, the J gene TRBJ2-3; the D gene is possibly TRBD2 (5 bases). Trimming pared 2 bases from V and 4 bases from J, leaving 11 bases between. The CDR3 extends over 14 amino acids. The V gene's germline CDR1 is SGDLS and CDR2 YYNGEE.

This clonotype was recorded many times. The chain links TRBV5-1 to TRBJ2-2, with 9 bases identical to TRBD2. The CDR3 is 17 residues long. Germline CDR1 and CDR2: SGHRS and YFSETQ. With V trimmed by 4 bases and J by 0 bases, 7 bases remained unmatched. CDR3 residues: CASSPTLAGANTGELFF. CDR3 DNA: TGCGCCAGCAGCCCCACATTAGCGGGGGCGAACACCGGGGAGCTGTTTTTT.

A word on this clonotype: A much bigger clone sits one base away, suggesting this may be a read error. V usage is TRBV10-1 and J usage is TRBJ2-3; 7 bases are shared with TRBD1. This CDR3 contains 16 residues. Germline V gives CDR1 WNHNN, CDR2 SYGVQD (reference sequence). CDR3 residues: CASSESTRGLTDMQYF. DNA of the CDR3: TGCGCCAGCAGTGAGTCTACGAGGGGGCTGACAGATATGCAGTATTTT.

The CDR3 nucleotides are TGTGCCAGCAGCCAAGTCGGACTAGCGGGAGTAGATACGCAGTATTTT. This sequence encodes CASSQVGLAGVDTQYF. The chain recombines TRBV3-1 with TRBJ2-3, with 13 bases identical to TRBD2. With V trimmed by 1 base and J by 5 bases, 3 bases remained unmatched. In germline, CDR1 is LGHDT, CDR2 YNNKEL (reference sequence). CDR3 length: 16 amino acids.

The table lists this clonotype with many counts. The J gene is TRBJ2-7, the V gene TRBV18; no clear D. This CDR3 contains 12 residues. Looked up from germline, CDR1 is KGHSH and CDR2 is LQKENI. V was trimmed by 4 bases and J by 3 bases, leaving 7 bases between them. As DNA, the CDR3 is TGTGCCAGCTCACTCCTGAACTACGAGCAGTACTTC. It yields the protein CASSLLNYEQYF. The full variable domain, its missing parts supplied by reference TRBV18 and TRBJ2-7, is NAGVMQNPRHLVRRRGQEARLRCSPMKGHSHVYWYRQLPEEGLKFMVYLQKENIIDESGMPKERFSAEFPKEGPSILRIQQVVRGDSAAYFCASSLLNYEQYFGPGTRLTVT.

This clonotype appeared many times. CDR3 sequence reads: CSASPIRREGTDTQYF. For the CDR3, the DNA is TGCAGTGCTAGCCCCATAAGGCGGGAGGGCACAGATACGCAGTATTTT. The chain uses TRBV20-1 and TRBJ2-3; TRBD2 matches 8 bases. With 3 bases clipped from V and 1 base from J, the junction kept 9 bases outside the gene matches. CDR1 and CDR2 from the germline V gene are DFQATT and SNEGSKA (reference sequence). This CDR3 comprises 16 residues.

This clonotype was counted only a few times. At one end, the junction sequence differs from germline, possibly due to a read error. This chain connects TRBV7-7 to TRBJ2-5, with TRBD2 identical over 10 bases. The CDR3 contains 16 residues. Per germline, CDR1 SSHAT and CDR2 FNYEAQ (reference sequence). Here the CDR3 reads CASSLALAGVLETQYF. The CDR3 region has the DNA TGTGCTAGCAGCTTAGCGCTAGCGGGAGTGTTGGAGACCCAGTACTTC.

This clonotype was counted at least ten times. The V call is TRBV7-9, the J call TRBJ2-7; 8 nucleotides agree with TRBD1. V shed 3 bases and J 5 bases; nucleotides not matched to a gene: 3. The CDR3 totals 13 residues. In germline, CDR1 is SEHNR, CDR2 FQNEAQ (reference sequence). The CDR3 here is CASSFQDRDEQYF. CDR3 DNA sequence: TGTGCCAGCAGCTTTCAGGACAGGGACGAGCAGTACTTC. The variable domain in full, completed from reference TRBV7-9 and TRBJ2-7, reads DTGVSQNPRHKITKRGQNVTFRCDPISEHNRLYWYRQTLGQGPEFLTYFQNEAQLEKSRLLSDRFSAERPKGSFSTLEIQRTEQGDSAMYLCASSFQDRDEQYFGPGTRLTVT.

This clonotype has at least ten counts. This rearrangement joins TRBV13 to TRBJ2-3; 7 bases map to TRBD2. After removal of 0 bases from V and 5 bases from J, the junction contained 8 bases not matched to a gene. Germline assignment: CDR1 PRHDT and CDR2 FYEKMQ (reference sequence). The CDR3 consists of 16 residues. The CDR3 here is CASSLGQRGPGDTQYF. Written as DNA, the CDR3 is TGTGCCAGCAGCTTAGGACAGCGGGGACCTGGAGATACGCAGTATTTT.